These 26 T cell receptor beta chains originate from one sample sequenced in a study of human T cells and chemical hapten exposure. In TCRdb, the RACE reads were re-called with MiXCR into one record per CDR3 protein. This sample has fewer than 300,000 distinct CDR3 sequences, with roughly 7.7% found just once. Time point described: pre-sensitization, week 0. The treatment here: therapeutic diphenylcyclopropenone sensitization with weekly scalp DPC. Source: whole blood, taken in connection with sensitization to the hapten diphenylcyclopropenone (DPC). The source of these receptors is a man younger than 35 with alopecia areata. Some clones in this sample may be carry-over from other donors' samples.

This clonotype was counted ten times or more. The gene calls are TRBV12-3 or TRBV12-4 and TRBJ1-2; D not certain. V was cut by 4 bases and J by 5 bases, with 8 bases left in between. The CDR3 consists of 12 residues. The CDR3 is CASSSPTYGYTF. CDR3 in DNA: TGTGCCAGCAGTTCACCAACTTATGGCTACACCTTC.

The chain is built from TRBV12-3 or TRBV12-4 and TRBJ1-5; D is ambiguous. V was shortened by 5 bases and J by 4 bases, with 15 bases between the two germline ends. The CDR3 length is 15 residues. The CDR3 reads CASSPQFGRNQPQHF. In DNA, the CDR3 is TGTGCCAGCAGTCCACAGTTTGGACGGAATCAGCCCCAGCATTTT.

CDR3 loop: CSVIKAGLAYNEQFF. Here the CDR3 DNA reads TGCAGCGTTATTAAGGCGGGACTAGCCTACAATGAGCAGTTCTTC. The chain carries TRBV29-1 and TRBJ2-1; 8 bases align to TRBD2. CDR3 length equals 15 residues. The germline V gene encodes CDR1 SQVTM and CDR2 ANQGSEA. Trimming cost V 5 bases and J 2 bases; bases outside gene matches: 8.

This clonotype was seen ten or more times. This sequence joins TRBV6-5 and TRBJ1-5; TRBD1 matches at 7 bases. CDR1 and CDR2 from the germline V gene are MNHEY and SVGAGI. The CDR3 contains 13 residues. V lost 5 bases, J lost 6 bases, and 4 bases stayed unmatched. DNA for the CDR3: TGTGCCAGCAGTCAGGGGGTCTTTCAGCCCCAGCATTTT. The encoded protein is CASSQGVFQPQHF.

This clonotype was observed a few times. The V call is TRBV5-1, the J call TRBJ1-2, with D perhaps TRBD1 (5 bases). V shed 0 bases and J shed 6 bases, with 15 bases lying between them. Germline V gene data show CDR1 as SGHRS and CDR2 as YFSETQ. This CDR3 spans 15 amino acids. The CDR3 DNA is TGCGCCAGCAGCTTGGAAAGGCAGGGCTCGGATGGCTACACCTTC. Its translation is CASSLERQGSDGYTF.

This clonotype was counted many times. The chain links TRBV20-1 to TRBJ2-5; D not certain. The CDR3 contains 11 residues. Trimming left V 5 bases short and J 2 bases short, with 6 bases between. The germline V gene encodes CDR1 DFQATT and CDR2 SNEGSKA (reference sequence). The CDR3 region is CSAQHQETQYF. The CDR3, as DNA: TGCAGTGCTCAACATCAAGAGACCCAGTACTTC.

This clonotype was picked up a small number of times. The V call is TRBV2, the J call TRBJ1-4; the match to TRBD1 covers 7 bases. V shed 6 bases, J shed 5 bases, and the junction held 6 bases outside the gene matches. The CDR3 is 14 residues long. The germline V gene encodes CDR1 SNHLY and CDR2 FYNNEI. The CDR3 nucleotides are TGTGCCAGCAGGTCGAGGACAGGAAATGAAAAACTGTTTTTT. Translation gives CASRSRTGNEKLFF. Together with reference TRBV2 and TRBJ1-4, the CDR3 gives the full variable domain: EPEVTQTPSHQVTQMGQEVILRCVPISNHLYFYWYRQILGQKVEFLVSFYNNEISEKSEIFDDQFSVERPDGSNFTLKIRSTKLEDSAMYFCASRSRTGNEKLFFGSGTQLSVL.

A few counts support this clonotype. The chain combines TRBV2 with TRBJ2-1; 10 nucleotides agree with TRBD2. With 6 bases clipped from V and 8 bases from J, the junction kept 7 bases outside the gene matches. The CDR3 consists of 14 residues. Germline CDR1 and CDR2: SNHLY and FYNNEI. The CDR3 DNA is TGTGCCAGCAGGGGAGGGACTAGCGTCGATGAGCAGTTCTTC. Translation gives CASRGGTSVDEQFF.

V usage is TRBV20-1 and J usage is TRBJ2-3; TRBD2 agrees at 7 bases. The germline V gene has CDR1 DFQATT and CDR2 SNEGSKA (reference sequence). V was pared by 2 bases and J by 5 bases, with 4 bases of the junction left unmatched. The CDR3 has 13 amino acids. The CDR3 DNA reads as TGCAGTGCTAGACTAGCGGCAGGAGATACGCAGTATTTT. Protein product: CSARLAAGDTQYF.

The chain employs TRBV2 and TRBJ1-5; D remains ambiguous. Trimming took 4 bases from V and 4 from J, leaving 14 bases between them. The CDR3 is made up of 15 amino acids. CDR1 is SNHLY, CDR2 FYNNEI, per germline. This CDR3 reads CASSVKGRANQPQHF. CDR3 DNA: TGTGCCAGCAGTGTAAAGGGCCGAGCAAATCAGCCCCAGCATTTT.

This chain connects TRBV11-2 to TRBJ1-2; 8 bases map to TRBD1. This CDR3 is 17 amino acids long. Germline V gene data show CDR1 as SGHAT and CDR2 as FQNNGV. With 1 base clipped from V and 5 bases from J, the junction kept 12 bases outside the gene matches. CDR3 sequence: CASSLAGTGLTSYGYTF. The CDR3 bases are TGTGCCAGCAGCTTAGCTGGGACAGGACTTACATCGTATGGCTACACCTTC.

This clonotype was counted only a few times. The V and J genes are TRBV20-1 and TRBJ2-7, with D hard to call. Germline loops: CDR1 DFQATT, CDR2 SNEGSKA (reference sequence). The V end was cut by 4 bases, the J end by 0 bases, with 10 bases between. The CDR3 is 13 residues long. CDR3 amino acids: CSAKDGSSYEQYF. The CDR3 nucleotides read TGCAGTGCTAAGGACGGAAGCTCCTACGAGCAGTACTTC.

This clonotype was counted between two and nine times. J is TRBJ2-5 and V is TRBV15; D is possibly TRBD1 (6 bases). This CDR3 contains 16 residues. V lost 1 base to trimming and J lost 2 bases, with 14 bases between them. CDR1 and CDR2 from the germline V gene are LNHNV and YYDKDF (reference sequence). Here the CDR3 DNA reads TGTGCCACCAGCAGAGCACGAAGGACAGCGCAAGAGACCCAGTACTTC. Amino acid sequence: CATSRARRTAQETQYF.

This clonotype was recorded many times. The rearrangement links TRBV29-1 to TRBJ2-5; 8 bases are a match to TRBD2. V lost 6 bases and J lost 5; bases outside the gene matches: 17. CDR1 SQVTM and CDR2 ANQGSEA come from the germline V gene. This CDR3 is built from 16 residues. CDR3 in DNA: TGCAGCGTCGTCAGTACGCTCTACTCGGGAGGGGAGACCCAGTACTTC. This translates into CSVVSTLYSGGETQYF.

The chain employs TRBV7-2 and TRBJ1-1; tentative D call: TRBD1 (6 bases). In germline, CDR1 is SGHTA, CDR2 FQGNSA. The CDR3 consists of 14 residues. The V gene lost 3 bases and the J gene lost 5 bases, with 13 bases spanning the gap. The CDR3: CASSFNGGLTEAFF. CDR3 DNA sequence: TGTGCCAGCAGCTTTAACGGGGGCCTTACTGAAGCTTTCTTT.

This clonotype was observed at least ten times. This chain links TRBV7-2 with TRBJ2-7; 10 nucleotides match TRBD2. Germline trimming cut 8 bases from V and 6 bases from J; bases unmatched to any gene: 10. CDR1 and CDR2 from the germline V gene are SGHTA and FQGNSA. The length of the CDR3 is 14 residues. The CDR3 sequence: CASGKRGGLSEQYF. The CDR3 DNA reads as TGTGCCAGCGGAAAGCGGGGGGGCCTCAGCGAGCAGTACTTC.

The V gene is TRBV21-1, the J gene TRBJ1-5; TRBD1 is the table's D call, not checked against the DNA. TRBV21-1 is given as a pseudogene. The CDR3 spans 23 residues. The CDR3 bases are TGTGCCAGCAGCACTGGCAGGGGCCTAAGACCGCCGACTTCGAACTATAGCAATCAGCCCCAGCATTTT. Its translation: CASSTGRGLRPPTSNYSNQPQHF.

The V and J genes are TRBV6-5 and TRBJ1-1; D gene ambiguous. V lost 8 bases, J lost 9 bases, and 13 bases lay in between. This CDR3 region has 11 residues. Germline CDR1 reads MNHEY; CDR2 reads SVGAGI. In DNA, the CDR3 is TGTGCCAGCTGGGTCGGTACCAAAGCTTTCTTT. Amino acids: CASWVGTKAFF.

This rearrangement joins TRBV6-2 or TRBV6-3 to TRBJ2-3; TRBD1 or TRBD2 may be the D gene (5 bases each). The CDR3 is 21 amino acids. V gave up 2 bases and J gave up 6 bases, with 33 bases separating them. Germline-derived CDR1 and CDR2 are MNHEY and SVGEGT. CDR3 sequence: CASSYPFTLNRDHHREDTQYF. The CDR3 DNA reads TGTGCCAGCAGTTACCCTTTCACCCTAAACCGGGACCACCATCGTGAGGATACGCAGTATTTT.

This clonotype was seen ten or more times. The chain couples TRBV28 to TRBJ2-4; 8 bases agree with TRBD1. Looked up from germline, CDR1 is MDHEN and CDR2 is SYDVKM. Germline trimming cut 8 bases from V and 9 bases from J; bases unmatched to any gene: 15. This CDR3 contains 15 residues. The CDR3 nucleotides read TGTGCCAGCGGGCCTGGAGACAGGGGAAGGGGCATTCAGTACTTC. Protein: CASGPGDRGRGIQYF.

A few counts support this clonotype. The V call is TRBV4-3, the J call TRBJ1-1; D not resolved. The V and J ends lost 1 base and 7 bases respectively, with 13 bases between them. Germline V gene lookup returns CDR1 LGHNA and CDR2 YSLEER. The CDR3 extends over 14 amino acids. The CDR3 loop is CASSQVIGPVEAFF. The CDR3 DNA reads TGCGCCAGCAGCCAAGTGATCGGACCTGTTGAAGCTTTCTTT.

This chain joins TRBV14 and TRBJ2-3; D ambiguous. Looked up from germline, CDR1 is SGHDN and CDR2 is FVKESK. Trimming stripped 0 bases from V and 6 bases from J, with 7 bases between. The CDR3 runs 13 residues. The DNA of the CDR3 is TGTGCCAGCAGCCAAGACATCGCGGATACGCAGTATTTT. Translated: CASSQDIADTQYF.

This clonotype appeared a few times. V is TRBV20-1 and J is TRBJ1-2; D is uncertain. Trimming cost V 2 bases and J 3 bases, with 13 bases left between them. Germline V gene lookup returns CDR1 DFQATT and CDR2 SNEGSKA (reference sequence). The CDR3 has 14 residues. The CDR3 spells CSARSPGRHYGYTF. CDR3 in DNA: TGCAGTGCTAGATCACCGGGGAGACACTATGGCTACACCTTC.

This clonotype was observed at least ten times. This sequence joins TRBV7-9 and TRBJ1-2; D is ambiguous. CDR3 size: 11 residues. Germline CDR1 reads SEHNR; CDR2 reads FQNEAQ (reference sequence). Trimming stripped 5 bases from V and 7 bases from J, with 8 bases between. As DNA, the CDR3 is TGTGCCAGCAGCCCCCTTATTGGCTACACCTTC. Translated: CASSPLIGYTF.

The CDR3 region is CASSQDPSGGVSGANVLTF. The CDR3 DNA follows: TGCGCCAGCAGCCAGGATCCCAGCGGGGGGGTCTCTGGGGCCAACGTCCTGACTTTC. This chain uses TRBV4-3 with TRBJ2-6, with 10 bases that match TRBD2. Per germline, CDR1 LGHNA and CDR2 YSLEER. With V trimmed by 3 bases and J by 0 bases, 8 bases remained unmatched. CDR3 length: 19 amino acids.

This clonotype was recorded many times. The chain combines TRBV7-6 with TRBJ2-4, with 9 bases matching TRBD1. CDR1 is SGHVS, CDR2 FNYEAQ, per germline. The V gene end was trimmed by 8 bases and the J gene end by 5 bases; junction bases not matched to a gene: 10. The CDR3 extends over 15 amino acids. This CDR3 reads CASGAGTGIENIQYF. The CDR3 DNA reads as TGTGCCAGCGGGGCGGGGACAGGGATTGAAAACATTCAGTACTTC. Full variable domain (remainder filled in from reference TRBV7-6 and TRBJ2-4): GAGVSQSPRYKVTKRGQDVALRCDPISGHVSLYWYRQALGQGPEFLTYFNYEAQQDKSGLPNDRFSAERPEGSISTLTIQRTEQRDSAMYRCASGAGTGIENIQYFGAGTRLSVL.